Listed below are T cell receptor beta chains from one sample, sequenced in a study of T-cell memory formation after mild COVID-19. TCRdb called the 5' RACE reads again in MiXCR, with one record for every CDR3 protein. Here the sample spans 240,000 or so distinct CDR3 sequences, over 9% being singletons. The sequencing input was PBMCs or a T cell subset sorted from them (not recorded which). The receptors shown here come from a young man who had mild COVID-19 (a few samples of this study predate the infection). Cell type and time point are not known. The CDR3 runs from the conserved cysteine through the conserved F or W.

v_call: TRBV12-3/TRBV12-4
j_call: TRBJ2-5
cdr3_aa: CASSYRGSETQYF

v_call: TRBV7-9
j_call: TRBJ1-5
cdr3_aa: CASSLAGADNQPQHF

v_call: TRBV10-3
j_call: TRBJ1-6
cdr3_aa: CAISENSPLHF

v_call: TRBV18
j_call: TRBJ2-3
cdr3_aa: CASSRGDTQYF

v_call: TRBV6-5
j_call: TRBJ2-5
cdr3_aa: CASSASGGVQETQYF

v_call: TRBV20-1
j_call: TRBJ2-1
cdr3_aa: CSATGLAESSYNEQFF

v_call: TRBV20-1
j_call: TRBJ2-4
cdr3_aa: CSARSQANKNIQYF

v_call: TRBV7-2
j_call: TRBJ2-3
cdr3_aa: CASSLAGARTDTQYF

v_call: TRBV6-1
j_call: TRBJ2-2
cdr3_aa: CASSELPGGFGELFF

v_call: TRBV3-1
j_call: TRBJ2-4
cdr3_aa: CASSRNTGSGDIQYF

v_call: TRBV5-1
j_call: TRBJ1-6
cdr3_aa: CASSLRPRPGNSPLHF

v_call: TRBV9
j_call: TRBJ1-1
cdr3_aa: CASNPRGNTEAFF

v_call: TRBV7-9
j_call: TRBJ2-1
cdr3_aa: CASSPPPRFGNEQFF

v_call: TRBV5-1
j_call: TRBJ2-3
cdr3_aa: CASSLGGSAFTDTQYF

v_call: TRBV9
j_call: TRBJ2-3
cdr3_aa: CATGKDTPDTQYF

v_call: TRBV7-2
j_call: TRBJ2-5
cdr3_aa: CASSLARLGTRTQYF

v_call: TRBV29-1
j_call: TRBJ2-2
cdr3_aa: CSARTSTGRTTGELFF

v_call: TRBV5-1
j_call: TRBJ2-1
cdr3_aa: CASHTGQGSREQFF

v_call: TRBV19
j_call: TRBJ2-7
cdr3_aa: CASRAGMDYEQYF

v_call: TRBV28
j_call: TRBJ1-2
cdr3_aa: CASTPGRVSGYTF

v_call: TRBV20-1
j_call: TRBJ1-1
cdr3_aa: CSARTPAAFF

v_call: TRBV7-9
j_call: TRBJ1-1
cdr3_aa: CASTTNSNTEAFF

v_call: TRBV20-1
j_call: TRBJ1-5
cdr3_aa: CSARESGNQPQHF

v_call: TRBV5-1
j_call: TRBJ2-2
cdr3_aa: CASTPLTGSIGELFF

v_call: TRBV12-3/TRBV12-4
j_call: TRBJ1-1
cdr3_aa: CASSGQVNTEAFF

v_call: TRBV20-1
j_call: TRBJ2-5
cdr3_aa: CSARDLYQETQYF

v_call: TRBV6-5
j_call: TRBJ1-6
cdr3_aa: CASRVESYNSPLHF

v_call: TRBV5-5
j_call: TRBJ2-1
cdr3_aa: CASSTRTMFNEQFF

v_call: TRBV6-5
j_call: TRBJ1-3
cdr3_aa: CASSPTGGNTIYF

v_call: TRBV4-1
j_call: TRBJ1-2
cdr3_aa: CASSQTRIGYGYTF

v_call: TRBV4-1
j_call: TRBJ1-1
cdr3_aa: CASSHHRNPNTEAFF

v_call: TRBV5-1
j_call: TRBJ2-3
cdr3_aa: CASSFSVDTDTQYF

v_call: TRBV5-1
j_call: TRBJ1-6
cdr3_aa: CASSLEGRNNSPLHF

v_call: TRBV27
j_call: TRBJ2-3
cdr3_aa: CASSSGRTEYPDTQYF

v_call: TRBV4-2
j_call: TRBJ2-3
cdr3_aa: CASSQDVVGLGIQDTQYF

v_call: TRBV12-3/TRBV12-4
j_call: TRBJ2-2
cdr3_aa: CASSLGPFTGELFF

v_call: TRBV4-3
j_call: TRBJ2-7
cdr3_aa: CASSQDHRLGAEQYF

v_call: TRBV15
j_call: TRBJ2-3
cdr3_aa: CATSRDYSGGPTDTQYF

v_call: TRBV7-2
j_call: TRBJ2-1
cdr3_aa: CASSIEYRVHEQFF

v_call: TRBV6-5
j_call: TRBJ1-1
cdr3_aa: CASSYYPITEAFF

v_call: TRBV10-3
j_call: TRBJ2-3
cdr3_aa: CAISNSGGNTDTQYF

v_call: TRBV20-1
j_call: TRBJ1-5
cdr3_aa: CSASQGGGGSNQPQHF

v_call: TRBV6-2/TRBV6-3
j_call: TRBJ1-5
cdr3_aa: CASSWGQGGEYQPQHF

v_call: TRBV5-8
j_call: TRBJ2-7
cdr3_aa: CASRWDYF

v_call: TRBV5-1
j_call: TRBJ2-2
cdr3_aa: CASSSLAGDTGELFF

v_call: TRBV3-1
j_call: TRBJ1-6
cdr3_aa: CASTRQGVLSNSPLHF

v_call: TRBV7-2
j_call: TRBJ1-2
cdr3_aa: CASSGETGFYGYTF

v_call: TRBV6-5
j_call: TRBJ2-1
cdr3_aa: CASSYGLGSSGNEQFF

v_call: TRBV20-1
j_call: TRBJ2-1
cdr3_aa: CSAREDRLGRYNEQFF

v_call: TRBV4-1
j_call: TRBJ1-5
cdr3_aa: CASSVRDSGNQPQHF

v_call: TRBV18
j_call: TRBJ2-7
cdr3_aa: CASSPPYDEQYF

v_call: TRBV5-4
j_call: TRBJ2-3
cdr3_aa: CASSLWRGGRVTDTQYF

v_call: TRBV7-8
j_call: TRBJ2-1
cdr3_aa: CASSSGPLGGAYNEQFF

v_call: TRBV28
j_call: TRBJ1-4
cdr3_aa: CASSLMTVITNEKLFF

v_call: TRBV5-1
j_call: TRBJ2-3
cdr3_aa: CASSLGVSTDTQYF

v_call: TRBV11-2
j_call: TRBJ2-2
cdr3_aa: CASRSWARRGLTGELFF